Shown below are 23 T cell receptor delta chains from a single sample sequenced in a study of γδ T cells in repeated Plasmodium falciparum infection. Flow sorting of PBMC yielded separate Vgamma9/Vdelta2+ and Vdelta2-negative gammadelta T cell populations for bulk repertoire analysis. TCRdb re-identified clones in the multiplex PCR reads via CATT. The sample consists of about 57,000 delta-chain clones, over 1.5% of them appearing once. The sequenced sample consisted of gamma-delta T cells from blood. The receptors were sampled from a pool of human donors (malaria-infected and uninfected, not separated).

A note on this clone: A far larger clone is a single base away, which makes a read error likely. This CDR3 is also generated by other DNA sequences in the sample. The J gene is TRDJ1, the V gene TRDV1; D is perhaps TRDD2 (6 bases). TCRdb offers no J gene call, so here the DNA was matched to germline to obtain one. This CDR3 comprises 19 residues. Germline loops: CDR1 TSWWSYY, CDR2 QGS. The CDR3 protein is CALGDRLPSQGVYTDKLIF. The CDR3 nucleotides are TGCGCTCTTGGGGACCGTTTACCTTCCCAAGGGGTCTACACCGATAAACTCATCTTT.

This clone came up many times. This chain uses TRDV1 with TRDJ1; either TRDD2 or TRDD3 may fit D (6 bases each). Germline V gives CDR1 TSWWSYY, CDR2 QGS. The CDR3 sequence is 14 residues long. Trimming removed 6 bases at V and 12 bases at J, with 23 bases between. The DNA for the CDR3 is TGTGCTCTTGGAAATCCTACCGTACTGGGTTTAGTCATCTTT. It specifies CALGNPTVLGLVIF.

This clone has only a few counts. A single base is all that separates this from a far larger clone, so a read error is likely. At the DNA level, this CDR3 is encoded by other sequences in the same sample as well. The CDR3 sequence is CALGVHRAQVEYTDKLIF. For the CDR3, the DNA is TGTGCTCTTGGGGTCCATCGAGCCCAGGTCGAGTACACCGACAAACTCATCTTT. The genes are TRDV1 and TRDJ1; D is unclear. This CDR3 spans 18 amino acids. The V gene's germline CDR1 is TSWWSYY and CDR2 QGS.

The table lists this clone with a few counts. The TCRdb protein, from a much larger clone, departs from this DNA's translation at residue 14, likely by read error; the protein shown derives from the DNA. The chain is built from TRDV1 and TRDJ1; either TRDD2 or TRDD3 may fit D (5 bases each). Trimming removed 2 bases at V and 3 bases at J, with 25 bases between. This CDR3 region has 19 residues. The germline gives CDR1 TSWWSYY, CDR2 QGS. For the CDR3, the DNA is TGTGCTCTTGGGGAAGATGCCTACTTGGGATGGCAGTACGCCGATAAACTCATCTTT. Protein sequence: CALGEDAYLGWQYADKLIF.

On this clone: The TCRdb protein, from a much larger clone, departs from this DNA's translation at residue 9, likely by read error; the protein shown derives from the DNA. This chain joins TRDV1 and TRDJ1; 8 bases align to TRDD3. Here the J gene came from matching the DNA to germline, since TCRdb omits it. Trimming removed 0 bases from V and 0 bases from J; junction bases left unmatched: 15. Germline V gene sequence: CDR1 TSWWSYY, CDR2 QGS. The CDR3 has 20 residues. For the CDR3, the DNA is TGTGCTCTTGGGGAACTCTGCGAGCCCCCTGGGGGACCGTACACCGATAAACTCATCTTT. Translated: CALGELCEPPGGPYTDKLIF.

The sample holds many counts of this clone. The amino acid sequence in TCRdb belongs to a much larger clone and departs from this DNA's translation at residue 5, likely a sequencing read error; the sequence shown is translated from the DNA. This chain joins TRDV1 and TRDJ1, with 7 bases fitting TRDD3. Germline-derived CDR1 and CDR2 are TSWWSYY and QGS. This CDR3 region has 17 residues. V shed 4 bases and J 1 base; nucleotides not matched to a gene: 12. The CDR3, as DNA: TGTGCTCTTGGGGGAGAACTGGGGCTTAGGGCCACCGATAAACTCATCTTT. The encoded protein is CALGGELGLRATDKLIF.

Comment on this clone: TCRdb attributes to this sequence the protein of a much larger clone, which differs from the DNA translation at residue 19; a read error is likely, and the protein displayed is translated from the DNA. The chain carries TRDV1 and TRDJ1; TRDD3 matches at 8 bases. The CDR3 runs to 21 residues. The V gene's germline CDR1 is TSWWSYY and CDR2 QGS. Written as DNA, the CDR3 is TGTGCTCTTGGGTCACGGTTAAAGGGACAACTACTGGGGGCGTACACCGATAAACACATCTTT. It yields the protein CALGSRLKGQLLGAYTDKHIF.

This clone was found many times. This likely stems from a read error, as it lies one base from a far larger clone. The same CDR3 can be traced to other DNA sequences in this sample. The rearrangement uses TRDV1 and TRDJ1; 11 positions agree with TRDD3. This CDR3 spans 23 amino acids. CDR1 and CDR2 (germline): TSWWSYY, QGS. The CDR3 nucleotides are TGTGCTCTCGGGGCCCGAATCCCCCGACTACGTACCCTCTTCTGGGGGATACTCGATAAACTCATCTTT. This translates into CALGARIPRLRTLFWGILDKLIF.

This clone was detected ten times or more. This DNA translates differently at residue 21 from the TCRdb protein, which is that of a much larger clone; a read error is likely, and the protein shown is the DNA's own translation. CDR3 protein: CACDTAPARGVGDTTYLPGKPIF. CDR3 DNA: TGTGCCTGTGACACCGCCCCGGCACGTGGAGTGGGGGATACGACCTACCTACCTGGTAAACCCATCTTT. This chain connects TRDV2 to TRDJ1; the match to TRDD3 covers 11 bases. Per germline, CDR1 GEAIGNYY and CDR2 EKD. The CDR3 has 23 residues.

This chain's CDR3 is CALGQTSVLGDTYTDKLIF. The CDR3 bases are TGTGCTCTTGGGCAGACTTCCGTACTGGGGGATACCTACACCGATAAACTCATCTTT. The chain recombines TRDV1 with TRDJ1; the match to TRDD3 covers 12 bases. No J gene was available from TCRdb, and it was assigned here by a germline match of the DNA. CDR1 TSWWSYY and CDR2 QGS come from the germline V gene. Trimming removed 5 bases from V and 0 bases from J; junction bases left unmatched: 13. This CDR3 is 19 amino acids long.

This clone was seen at least ten times. A single base separates this from a much larger clone, so it may be a read error. The DNA for the CDR3 is TGTGCTCTTGTGGCACCCAAAAACACCGATAAACTCATCTTT. Translating gives CALVAPKNTDKLIF. The chain combines TRDV1 with TRDJ1, with no clear D. CDR1 and CDR2 (germline): TSWWSYY, QGS. V lost 7 bases, J lost 0 bases, and 12 bases lay in between. The CDR3 is 14 residues long.

This clone was seen many times. A much larger clone sits a single nucleotide away, making a read error possible. This rearrangement joins TRDV1 to TRDJ1; 9 positions agree with TRDD3. TCRdb supplies no J gene; here it was assigned by aligning the nucleotide sequence to germline. J lost 9 bases, V lost 2 bases, and 16 bases had no gene match. This CDR3 contains 17 residues. Germline CDR1 and CDR2: TSWWSYY and QGS. The CDR3 region is CALGEIPSFTGGAELIF. The CDR3 region has the DNA TGTGCTCTTGGGGAAATCCCTTCCTTTACTGGGGGAGCTGAACTCATCTTT.

On this clone itself: A read error likely explains why the TCRdb protein, taken from a much larger clone, differs from this DNA's translation at residue 22; the protein shown is translated from the DNA. V usage is TRAV38-2/DV8 and J usage is TRDJ1; D ambiguous. Germline V gene data show CDR1 as TSESDYY and CDR2 as QEAYKQQN. The CDR3 covers 26 residues. The CDR3 DNA reads as TGTGCTTATCGGGCGTACCTAGCGCTCCTGCCTCCCGGGTCAAAAGTGGTATTCAGGTACACCGAGAAACTCATCTTT. This codes for CAYRAYLALLPPGSKVVFRYTEKLIF.

The sample holds many counts of this clone. TCRdb attributes to this sequence the protein of a much larger clone, which differs from the DNA translation at residue 20; a read error is likely, and the protein displayed is translated from the DNA. The rearrangement joins TRDV1 to TRDJ1, with D possibly being TRDD2 or TRDD3 (8 bases each). The CDR3 contains 22 residues. The germline CDR1 and CDR2 sequences are TSWWSYY and QGS. The CDR3 reads CALGPPSLPMVLGGSTTDKPIF. CDR3 DNA sequence: TGTGCTCTTGGGCCACCAAGCCTTCCTATGGTACTGGGGGGGTCCACGACCGATAAACCCATCTTT.

This clone was detected ten times or more. A far larger clone is off by one base, so a read error is likely. Other DNA variants within this sample encode the same CDR3. The chain employs TRDV2 and TRDJ1; tentatively, D is TRDD3 (5 bases). TCRdb does not report a J gene; here it was assigned by matching the DNA to germline references. CDR3 length: 17 amino acids. V lost 3 bases to trimming and J lost 5 bases, with 24 bases between them. The germline gives CDR1 GEAIGNYY, CDR2 EKD. The DNA of the CDR3 is TGTGCCTGTGACCGGGTTCCCGGGGTGGGGTCCCCAGATAAACTCATCTTT. This sequence encodes CACDRVPGVGSPDKLIF.

This clone was seen at least ten times. V gene TRDV1 combines with J gene TRDJ1; 10 positions match TRDD3. CDR1 is TSWWSYY and CDR2 is QGS in the germline V gene. This CDR3 region has 20 residues. V lost 4 bases to trimming and J lost 3 bases; unmatched junction nucleotides: 20. CDR3 in amino acids: CALGGRSRGIRVVWADKLIF. The DNA for the CDR3 is TGTGCTCTTGGGGGACGGAGCCGGGGGATACGCGTTGTTTGGGCCGATAAACTCATCTTT.

This clone was detected only a few times. With only one base between it and a far larger clone, this is likely a read error. The sample contains more than one DNA sequence encoding this CDR3. The chain recombines TRDV1 with TRDJ1; 8 bases are shared with TRDD3. TCRdb does not report a J gene; here it was assigned by matching the DNA to germline references. Germline loops: CDR1 TSWWSYY, CDR2 QGS. The length of the CDR3 is 23 residues. The CDR3 nucleotides read TGTGCTCTTGGGGAACTGGGACTACGCCCTAACGTACTGGGGGCTATGTACACCGACAAACTCATCTTT. It codes for CALGELGLRPNVLGAMYTDKLIF.

This clone was recorded at least ten times. A read error likely explains this, since a far larger clone differs by one base. Other DNA sequences in this sample translate to the same CDR3. The V gene is listed as TRDV2; no J gene was called. Germline V gene lookup returns CDR1 GEAIGNYY and CDR2 EKD. The CDR3 covers 14 residues. CDR3 sequence reads: CACDTGTLTAQLFF. Here the CDR3 DNA reads TGTGCCTGTGACACCGGAACTTTGACAGCACAACTCTTCTTC.

This clone was counted at least ten times. The TCRdb protein, from a much larger clone, departs from this DNA's translation at residue 12, likely by read error; the protein shown derives from the DNA. The rearrangement joins TRDV1 to TRDJ3; D unresolved. Per germline, CDR1 TSWWSYY and CDR2 QGS. CDR3 length: 20 amino acids. The V and J ends lost 0 bases and 2 bases respectively, with 17 bases between them. CDR3 loop: CALGELGCPLQAWDTRQMFF. The CDR3 DNA reads TGTGCTCTTGGGGAACTAGGTTGCCCCCTCCAAGCCTGGGACACCCGACAGATGTTTTTC.

Regarding this clone: TCRdb's protein, taken from a much larger clone, differs from this DNA's translation at residue 15, likely owing to a read error; the protein displayed comes from the DNA. The chain links TRDV1 to TRDJ1, with 13 bases matching TRDD3. TCRdb offers no J gene call, so here the DNA was matched to germline to obtain one. The CDR3 runs 23 residues. V lost 4 bases, J lost 1 base, and 24 bases stayed unmatched. Germline-derived CDR1 and CDR2 are TSWWSYY and QGS. CDR3 protein: CALGAPSLLLGDTRLPSTDKLIF. The CDR3 DNA reads TGTGCTCTTGGGGCACCATCACTTTTACTGGGGGATACGCGACTCCCTTCCACCGATAAACTCATCTTT.

By frequency in the sample, this clone is medium-sized. Mismatch with germline at one junction end may stem from a read error. The chain recombines TRDV1 with TRDJ1, with D perhaps matching TRDD2 or TRDD3 (5 bases each). The CDR3 totals 14 residues. The germline V gene encodes CDR1 TSWWSYY and CDR2 QGS. The CDR3 reads CALVELPIPGKLIF. DNA for the CDR3: TGTGCTCTTGTGGAACTTCCGATACCGGGTAAACTCATCTTT.

With regard to this clone: The protein TCRdb gives is from a much larger clone and does not agree with this DNA's translation at residue 23, likely a read error; the protein shown here comes from the DNA. The rearrangement uses TRDV1 and TRDJ1; 11 nucleotides line up with TRDD3. Germline CDR1 TSWWSYY, CDR2 QGS. The CDR3 covers 25 residues. CDR3 loop: CALGGWAFLSNYWGITLSHTDKHIF. The CDR3 DNA sequence: TGTGCTCTTGGAGGCTGGGCCTTCCTTTCCAATTACTGGGGGATAACCCTTTCTCACACCGATAAACACATCTTT.

A note on this clone: A far larger clone is off by one base, so a read error is likely. The sample holds other DNA sequences that translate to the same CDR3. The rearrangement uses TRDV1 and TRDJ1; D is possibly TRDD1 or TRDD3 (5 bases each). The CDR3 is made up of 16 amino acids. Trimming left V 3 bases short and J 3 bases short, with 17 bases between. Germline loops: CDR1 TSWWSYY, CDR2 QGS. CDR3 region: CALGELNHSGADKLIF. The CDR3 nucleotides read TGTGCTCTTGGGGAGCTAAACCATAGTGGGGCCGATAAACTCATCTTT.